This is a list of T cell receptor beta chains from one sample in a study of shared clonotypes between healthy human individuals. Clones were sequenced by immunoSEQ multiplex PCR, and TCRdb holds only the in-frame ones, with some missing. The sample has fewer than 850,000 clones; roughly 91% are singletons. The sample taken for sequencing was memory CD8+ T cells from PBMCs. Receptors originate from a young man in good health. Some clones in this sample may be carry-over from other donors' samples. The CDR3 runs from the conserved cysteine through the conserved F or W. A D gene is named only where the DNA matches it firmly. The size of a clone is reported for some rows only, either as once, few or many, or as a class for expanded clones.

V	size	J	D	DNA	CDR3
TRBV4-3	-	TRBJ2-3	-	TGCGCCAGCAGCCAAGAAAGGGGAGCGGCCACTTTCGTAGATACGCAGTATTTT	CASSQERGAATFVDTQYF
TRBV4-1	-	TRBJ2-1	-	TGCGCCAGCAGCTCTAGGGGAGGGGGTGAGCAGTTCTTC	CASSSRGGGEQFF
TRBV27	-	TRBJ2-7	TRBD1	TGTGCCAGCAGTTCCTGGACAGGGGCCCCCTTCTACGAGCAGTACTTC	CASSSWTGAPFYEQYF
TRBV21-1	once	TRBJ2-5	-	TGTGCCAGCAGCCCCGGGACAGGGGTAGAGACCCAGTACTTC	CASSPGTGVETQYF
TRBV28	-	TRBJ1-1	TRBD1	TGTGCCAGCAGCACAGGGGGCGCGTGGACTGAAGCTTTCTTT	CASSTGGAWTEAFF
TRBV15	-	TRBJ1-5	-	TGTGCCACCAGCAGAGATAGCCGCCGCAATCAGCCCCAGCATTTT	CATSRDSRRNQPQHF
TRBV4-1	-	TRBJ2-6	TRBD1	TGCGCCAGCAGCCCGAGACAGGGGGCGGGTGGGGCCAACGTCCTGACTTTC	CASSPRQGAGGANVLTF
TRBV11-2	many	TRBJ2-1	TRBD1	TGTGCCAGCAGCCTCCTACAGGGGACACAGTTCTTC	CASSLLQGTQFF
TRBV11-2	-	TRBJ1-3	-	TGTGCCAGCAGCTTGTTGGGGGTAACTAGTGGAAACACCATATATTTT	CASSLLGVTSGNTIYF
TRBV5-6	-	TRBJ2-7	-	TGTGCCAGCAGGGGGATTGGTATCTACGAGCAGTACTTC	CASRGIGIYEQYF
TRBV5-8	-	TRBJ2-2	-	TGTGCCAGCAGCTCCGGGACAACCAACACCGGGGAGCTGTTTTTT	CASSSGTTNTGELFF
TRBV7-9	-	TRBJ2-5	TRBD2	TGTGCCAGCAGCGACCCGACTAGCAGAGTCCCAGAGACCCAGTACTTC	CASSDPTSRVPETQYF
TRBV19	once	TRBJ2-7	-	TGTGCCAGTAGTATGCGGGGCGGAACCTACGAGCAGTACTTC	CASSMRGGTYEQYF
TRBV6-6	-	TRBJ1-2	-	TGTGCCAGCAGCGCTGGGGGAAACTATGGCTACACCTTC	CASSAGGNYGYTF
TRBV19	-	TRBJ2-7	TRBD1	TGTGCCAGTAGTTCGACAGGGGCCTACGAGCAGTACTTC	CASSSTGAYEQYF
TRBV5-6	-	TRBJ2-1	-	TGTGCCAGCAGCGGGGGAGGCTCCTACAATGAGCAGTTCTTC	CASSGGGSYNEQFF
TRBV11-1	-	TRBJ1-2	TRBD1	TGTGCCAGCAGCGGCCGGACAGGGCCTAAGGATGGCTACACCTTC	CASSGRTGPKDGYTF
TRBV9	-	TRBJ2-2	TRBD2	TGTGCCAGTAACGGTGGGACTAGCGCCTCCGGGGAGCTGTTTTTT	CASNGGTSASGELFF
TRBV7-9	-	TRBJ2-3	TRBD2	TGTGCCAGCAGCTTAGAGGGTAGCGGGAGGACAGATACGCAGTATTTT	CASSLEGSGRTDTQYF
TRBV2	-	TRBJ2-3	TRBD1	TGTGCCAGCAGTGAAGGGACAGGATCAGATACGCAGTATTTT	CASSEGTGSDTQYF